This record looks at one T cell receptor (beta chain) sequence and its context. The V gene lost 2 bases and the J gene lost 5 bases, with 12 bases spanning the gap. Germline V lookup: CDR1 LNHNV, CDR2 YYDKDF (reference sequence). The CDR3 has 14 amino acids. The Seattle site enrolled patients during active infection and followed them longitudinally. The sample originates from a study of blood T cell repertoires in COVID-19. Study-level background: From the United States, Italy and Spain came samples of acute and convalescent COVID-19.

The authors' processing: Counts of nucleated cells, estimated from reference gene primer amplification, were obtained. Sequenced by immunoSEQ multiplex PCR; TCRdb stores in-frame clones only, minus some. The V and J calls and clone size come from that table; D and trimming were worked out from the DNA. The repertoire includes 100,000 to 150,000 clones, approximately 90% of them detected once, and around 4.5% sits in the top ten. The receptor was derived from a man aged 60-69 years with COVID-19, enrolled during active disease. Source material: peripheral blood. The chain links TRBV15 to TRBJ1-2; D not certain. In DNA form, the CDR3 reads TGTGCCACCAGCAGAAGCGAGGGTCCGTATGGCTACACCTTC. It yields the protein CATSRSEGPYGYTF.